Listed here are 22 T cell receptor beta chains from one sample, sequenced in a study of T cell clones after liver transplantation. The protocol was immunoSEQ multiplex PCR, while the TCRdb copy is restricted to in-frame clones and leaves out a portion. The sample has some 120,000 clones, less than 95% seen once. Material: CD4+ T cells from blood, obtained 12 months after liver transplant. The receptors originated from a human patient who received a liver transplant. Among the T cells, some may be from the graft donor.

V is TRBV4-2 and J is TRBJ2-7; no reliable D call. This CDR3 is 13 amino acids long. Trimming removed 0 bases at V and 3 bases at J, with 6 bases between. The germline V gene encodes CDR1 LGHNA and CDR2 YNFKEQ. CDR3 amino acids: CASSQDHGYEQYF. The CDR3 DNA reads as TGTGCCAGCAGCCAAGATCATGGCTACGAGCAGTACTTC.

The rearrangement uses TRBV6-5 and TRBJ2-5; D call uncertain. With 4 bases removed from V and 1 base from J, the gap between germline ends came to 7 bases. This CDR3 region has 13 residues. Germline CDR1 reads MNHEY; CDR2 reads SVGAGI. CDR3 sequence reads: CASSLVIQETQYF. The CDR3 region has the DNA TGTGCCAGCAGTTTGGTAATCCAAGAGACCCAGTACTTC.

The chain links TRBV5-1 to TRBJ1-1, with no clear D. The CDR3 totals 14 residues. V was trimmed by 0 bases and J by 3 bases, leaving 9 bases between them. The V gene's germline CDR1 is SGHRS and CDR2 YFSETQ. CDR3 bases: TGCGCCAGCAGCTTGGACGCGGCGGACACTGAAGCTTTCTTT. Residues: CASSLDAADTEAFF.

The chain has TRBV7-2 and TRBJ2-5; 11 bases match TRBD2. J gave up 7 bases and V 5 bases, and 18 bases lay outside the gene matches. The CDR3 extends over 18 amino acids. The germline gives CDR1 SGHTA, CDR2 FQGNSA. CDR3 amino acids: CASSPRAGLAAQGGTQYF. The DNA of the CDR3 is TGTGCCAGCAGCCCCCGGGCGGGACTAGCGGCCCAGGGAGGGACCCAGTACTTC.

The V and J genes are TRBV6-5 and TRBJ1-2; no reliable D call. Deletions cut 6 bases from V and 5 bases from J, with 13 bases between. CDR3 length: 13 residues. Per germline, CDR1 MNHEY and CDR2 SVGAGI. CDR3 residues: CASRGVRAYGYTF. CDR3 DNA: TGTGCCAGCAGGGGAGTTAGGGCGTATGGCTACACCTTC.

The chain has TRBV11-2 and TRBJ2-1; D is unclear. The CDR3 extends over 16 amino acids. The germline V gene encodes CDR1 SGHAT and CDR2 FQNNGV. V was trimmed by 5 bases and J by 0 bases, leaving 14 bases between them. The CDR3 DNA follows: TGTGCCAGCAGCCAACCCGGCTGGGACTCCTACAATGAGCAGTTCTTC. This gives the protein CASSQPGWDSYNEQFF.

The V gene is TRBV7-2, the J gene TRBJ1-1; tentative D call: TRBD1 (5 bases). Germline-derived CDR1 and CDR2 are SGHTA and FQGNSA. The CDR3 contains 13 residues. V dropped 4 bases and J dropped 7 bases, with 13 bases sitting between them. CDR3 protein: CASSSRQGGEAFF. DNA for the CDR3: TGTGCCAGCAGCTCTCGCCAGGGCGGTGAAGCTTTCTTT.

The chain employs TRBV5-1 and TRBJ2-5; D is unresolved. Germline V gene lookup returns CDR1 SGHRS and CDR2 YFSETQ. V was clipped by 4 bases and J by 2 bases, with 15 bases between them. This CDR3 contains 15 residues. The CDR3 sequence is CASSVLPGSQETQYF. The CDR3 nucleotides are TGCGCCAGCAGCGTTCTACCGGGTTCTCAAGAGACCCAGTACTTC. Based on the CDR3 plus reference TRBV5-1 and TRBJ2-5, the full variable domain is KAGVTQTPRYLIKTRGQQVTLSCSPISGHRSVSWYQQTPGQGLQFLFEYFSETQRNKGNFPGRFSGRQFSNSRSEMNVSTLELGDSALYLCASSVLPGSQETQYFGPGTRLLVL.

The J gene is TRBJ2-7, the V gene TRBV7-9; perhaps D is TRBD1 or TRBD2 (5 bases each). With 2 bases removed from V and 3 bases from J, the gap between germline ends came to 14 bases. The V gene's germline CDR1 is SEHNR and CDR2 FQNEAQ (reference sequence). The length of the CDR3 is 15 residues. The CDR3 protein is CASSLFGTVDYEQYF. Written as DNA, the CDR3 is TGTGCCAGCAGCTTATTTGGGACGGTGGACTACGAGCAGTACTTC.

The chain recombines TRBV11-2 with TRBJ2-7; D is uncertain. Between the trimmed V and J ends, which lost 2 bases and 3 bases, there was a span of 8 bases. The CDR3 loop spans 13 amino acids. Germline V gene lookup returns CDR1 SGHAT and CDR2 FQNNGV. The CDR3 nucleotides read TGTGCCAGCAGCTTACTGGGTCTCTACGAGCAGTACTTC. It yields the protein CASSLLGLYEQYF.

The chain carries TRBV19 and TRBJ1-5; D perhaps matches TRBD1 (5 bases). This CDR3 contains 15 residues. Between the trimmed V and J ends, which lost 3 bases and 2 bases, there was a span of 11 bases. The germline gives CDR1 LNHDA, CDR2 SQIVND (reference sequence). The chain's CDR3 is CASSIPGLGNQPQHF. The CDR3 bases are TGTGCCAGTAGTATTCCAGGGTTGGGCAATCAGCCCCAGCATTTT.

This chain links TRBV9 with TRBJ2-7; maybe TRBD2 (5 bases). Germline assignment: CDR1 SGDLS and CDR2 YYNGEE. The CDR3 extends over 14 amino acids. V was cut by 0 bases and J by 3 bases, with 10 bases left in between. CDR3 sequence: CASSVAADSYEQYF. In DNA form, the CDR3 reads TGTGCCAGCAGCGTAGCAGCGGATAGCTACGAGCAGTACTTC.

The chain joins TRBV7-9 to TRBJ2-1, with TRBD1 as a possible D gene (6 bases). Trimming took off 4 bases at V and 14 bases at J, with 12 bases between the two ends. The CDR3 is 11 amino acids. Per the germline V gene, CDR1 is SEHNR and CDR2 is FQNEAQ (reference sequence). CDR3 bases: TGTGCCAGCAGCTCCGCCGGGACAAAGTTCTTC. Encoded protein: CASSSAGTKFF.

This chain joins TRBV5-1 and TRBJ1-1, with 8 bases aligning to TRBD1. This CDR3 is built from 14 residues. Germline loops: CDR1 SGHRS, CDR2 YFSETQ. J gave up 9 bases and V 4 bases, and 11 bases lay outside the gene matches. In DNA form, the CDR3 reads TGCGCCAGCAGCCCAGGGGGCGATAGGTCCCAAGCTTTCTTT. Translated: CASSPGGDRSQAFF. Full variable domain (outside the CDR3, taken from reference TRBV5-1 and TRBJ1-1): KAGVTQTPRYLIKTRGQQVTLSCSPISGHRSVSWYQQTPGQGLQFLFEYFSETQRNKGNFPGRFSGRQFSNSRSEMNVSTLELGDSALYLCASSPGGDRSQAFFGQGTRLTVV.

This sequence joins TRBV7-2 and TRBJ1-1, with D uncertain. Per germline, CDR1 SGHTA and CDR2 FQGNSA. Trimming shortened V by 2 bases and J by 0 bases, and 7 bases separated the two germline ends. The CDR3 spans 14 residues. The CDR3 DNA reads TGTGCCAGCAGCTTAAGGCCCCTGAACACTGAAGCTTTCTTT. Its protein is CASSLRPLNTEAFF.

The chain links TRBV30 to TRBJ1-1; 7 bases fit TRBD1. J gave up 5 bases and V 8 bases, and 8 bases lay outside the gene matches. The CDR3 sequence is 12 residues long. Germline CDR1 reads GTSNPN; CDR2 reads SVGIG (reference sequence). CDR3 bases: TGTGCCATGTCACAGGGGCGGACTGAAGCTTTCTTT. It yields the protein CAMSQGRTEAFF.

The chain uses TRBV11-1 and TRBJ1-4, with D uncertain. Germline CDR1 and CDR2: SGHAT and FQDESV (reference sequence). The CDR3 contains 14 residues. V gave up 5 bases and J gave up 8 bases, with 15 bases separating them. The chain's CDR3 is CASSIDGPGEKLFF. The CDR3 coding sequence is TGTGCCAGCAGCATCGACGGGCCCGGGGAAAAACTGTTTTTT.

The chain is built from TRBV30 and TRBJ1-4; D may be TRBD1 (5 bases). CDR1 is GTSNPN and CDR2 is SVGIG in the germline V gene (reference sequence). The V gene lost 8 bases and the J gene lost 7 bases, with 20 bases spanning the gap. The CDR3 runs to 14 residues. DNA of the CDR3: TGTGCCCGTGAACCCCAGGGACTGCGTGAAAAACTGTTTTTT. Translation gives CAREPQGLREKLFF.

The chain carries TRBV7-8 and TRBJ2-1, with TRBD2 matching 9 bases. The V gene's germline CDR1 is SGHVS and CDR2 FQNEAQ. The V segment lost 5 bases and the J segment 2 bases; nucleotides outside the gene matches: 1. The CDR3 loop spans 14 amino acids. The CDR3 loop is CASSEREAYNEQFF. CDR3 bases: TGTGCCAGCAGCGAGCGGGAGGCCTACAATGAGCAGTTCTTC.

This sequence joins TRBV5-4 and TRBJ2-7; 14 bases are shared with TRBD2. The CDR3 totals 15 residues. V gave up 3 bases and J gave up 4 bases; unmatched junction bases: 3. Germline CDR1 SGHNT, CDR2 YYREEE (reference sequence). In nucleotides, the CDR3 is TGTGCCAGCAGCTCCGGGACTAGCGGGGGATACGAGCAGTACTTC. It yields the protein CASSSGTSGGYEQYF.

V is TRBV15 and J is TRBJ1-5; D unclear. Germline V CDR1 and CDR2: LNHNV, YYDKDF (reference sequence). This CDR3 has 13 amino acids. V was clipped by 8 bases and J by 1 base, with 9 bases between them. The CDR3 DNA follows: TGTGCCACCGCGACATTAAGCAATCAGCCCCAGCATTTT. Translating gives CATATLSNQPQHF.

V gene TRBV11-3 combines with J gene TRBJ2-7; weak D call: TRBD1 (5 bases). Trimming cost V 0 bases and J 5 bases, with 5 bases left between them. This CDR3 is 12 amino acids long. Germline CDR1 and CDR2: SGHNT and YENEEA. The CDR3 DNA sequence: TGTGCCAGCAGCTTAGACAGGGACGAGCAGTACTTC. This sequence encodes CASSLDRDEQYF.